This T cell receptor (beta chain) originates from a study of cytomegalovirus exposure and HLA in healthy donors. In the PCR, 60 Vbeta and 13 Jbeta primers were used. The assay was immunoSEQ multiplex PCR, and TCRdb's table has in-frame clones only and misses some. The profile covers about 100,000 clones, with roughly three quarters appearing a single time and around 3.8% taken by the ten largest. With V trimmed by 4 bases and J by 2 bases, 3 bases remained unmatched. The V gene's germline CDR1 is LNHNV and CDR2 YYDKDF (reference sequence). The CDR3 extends over 15 amino acids. Of note for this clone: Antigen: not known.

Study results and caveats: Immune exposure data for these donors was limited to CMV serostatus.

The sample was PBMCs. The chain couples TRBV15 to TRBJ2-1, with 9 bases aligning to TRBD1. This sequence originates from a woman aged 45-60 years in good health and CMV-seropositive. CDR3 nucleotides: TGTGCCACCAGCAAGGGACAGGGTGCCTACAATGAGCAGTTCTTC. Translation gives CATSKGQGAYNEQFF.